This entry describes one T cell receptor (beta chain). Method: immunoSEQ multiplex PCR; TCRdb's copy keeps in-frame clones and lacks some. The data hold 250,000 to 350,000 clones, with 85% to 90% observed a single time. This CDR3 contains 14 residues. Trimming cost V 3 bases and J 0 bases, with 8 bases left between them. Per the germline V gene, CDR1 is DFQATT and CDR2 is SNEGSKA (reference sequence). These data come from a study of blood T cell repertoires in COVID-19. For the study at large: There were acute and convalescent COVID-19 samples, and they came from the United States, Italy and Spain.

The sequence was collected from a woman between 18 and 30 years old who had recovered from COVID-19. The sample consisted of PBMCs or T cells enriched from blood (not recorded which). The rearrangement joins TRBV20-1 to TRBJ1-4; no firm D call. The CDR3 loop reads CSASGAATNEKLFF. The CDR3 DNA sequence: TGCAGTGCTAGTGGTGCAGCAACTAATGAAAAACTGTTTTTT.